The 20 T cell receptor beta chains reported below all come from one sample, sequenced in a study of T cells in Graves' hyperthyroidism and ophthalmopathy. TCR beta CDR3 region amplification was performed from RNA transcripts. The HTBI set primed first-round TCR CDR3 RT-PCR. Via MiXCR, TCRdb re-called the multiplex PCR reads, giving one row per CDR3 protein. The table includes fewer than 600,000 distinct CDR3 sequences, 13% to 15% detected once. The sequenced material came from blood. The receptors were gathered from a woman aged 18 to 35 with Graves' hyperthyroidism.

This clonotype has ten or more counts. The chain uses TRBV24-1 and TRBJ2-5, with D uncertain. Trimming removed 3 bases at V and 3 bases at J, with 7 bases between. The germline gives CDR1 KGHDR, CDR2 SFDVKD. The CDR3 covers 13 residues. Here the CDR3 reads CATSDRSEETQYF. The DNA for the CDR3 is TGTGCCACCAGTGATCGCTCTGAAGAGACCCAGTACTTC.

The chain uses TRBV18 and TRBJ2-1, with D hard to call. In germline, CDR1 is KGHSH, CDR2 LQKENI. The CDR3 contains 12 residues. Trimming cost V 3 bases and J 10 bases, with 10 bases left between them. CDR3 DNA sequence: TGTGCCAGCTCACCGGTCGAGGAGGAGCAGTTCTTC. Protein product: CASSPVEEEQFF. Full variable domain (missing parts from reference TRBV18 and TRBJ2-1): NAGVMQNPRHLVRRRGQEARLRCSPMKGHSHVYWYRQLPEEGLKFMVYLQKENIIDESGMPKERFSAEFPKEGPSILRIQQVVRGDSAAYFCASSPVEEEQFFGPGTRLTVL.

For this clonotype: A much bigger clone sits one base away, suggesting this may be a read error. The genes are TRBV5-1 and TRBJ2-7, with TRBD1 as a possible D gene (6 bases). Gene TRBJ2-1 matches the end of the DNA better, so the J call may be wrong. The CDR3 totals 13 residues. CDR1 and CDR2 (germline): SGHRS, YFSETQ. The CDR3 here is CASTMDSSYEQFF. The CDR3 DNA is TGCGCCAGCACAATGGACAGCTCCTACGAGCAGTTCTTC.

This clonotype was picked up many times. The chain joins TRBV11-2 to TRBJ2-1; 9 bases match TRBD2. Germline V gene lookup returns CDR1 SGHAT and CDR2 FQNNGV. V was pared by 5 bases and J by 9 bases, with 11 bases of the junction left unmatched. This CDR3 is 15 amino acids long. The CDR3 loop is CASSPGTPRGGEQFF. The DNA for the CDR3 is TGTGCCAGCAGCCCCGGGACTCCGCGGGGGGGTGAGCAGTTCTTC.

This clonotype showed up many times. The chain recombines TRBV20-1 with TRBJ2-7; the match to TRBD2 covers 9 bases. Unmatched junction bases numbered 9, after V lost 0 bases and J lost 3 bases. Germline loops: CDR1 DFQATT, CDR2 SNEGSKA (reference sequence). This CDR3 is built from 16 residues. DNA of the CDR3: TGCAGTGCTAGAGATGATCGAGCGGGAGGTATCTACGAGCAGTACGTC. It codes for CSARDDRAGGIYEQYV.

This clonotype was detected only a few times. The chain combines TRBV27 with TRBJ2-5, with D tentatively TRBD1 or TRBD2 (6 bases each). The CDR3 has 13 residues. Trimming removed 5 bases from V and 7 bases from J, with 14 bases in between. Germline CDR1 reads MNHEY; CDR2 reads SMNVEV (reference sequence). CDR3 DNA: TGTGCCAGCAGTCCGGGGGCGCGGGGGACCCAGTACTTC. Encoded protein: CASSPGARGTQYF.

This clonotype was detected only a few times. This chain uses TRBV19 with TRBJ2-2; D uncertain. V was clipped by 1 base and J by 4 bases, with 7 bases between them. The CDR3 loop spans 14 amino acids. From germline, CDR1 is LNHDA and CDR2 SQIVND (reference sequence). The CDR3 here is CASSIGVGTGELFF. The DNA of the CDR3 is TGTGCCAGTAGTATAGGGGTAGGCACCGGGGAGCTGTTTTTT. The full variable domain, completed using reference TRBV19 and TRBJ2-2, is DGGITQSPKYLFRKEGQNVTLSCEQNLNHDAMYWYRQDPGQGLRLIYYSQIVNDFQKGDIAEGYSVSREKKESFPLTVTSAQKNPTAFYLCASSIGVGTGELFFGEGSRLTVL.

This clonotype was recorded a few times. J is TRBJ1-6 and V is TRBV20-1; no clear D gene. Germline V gene lookup returns CDR1 DFQATT and CDR2 SNEGSKA (reference sequence). V was shortened by 3 bases and J by 0 bases, with 15 bases between the two germline ends. This CDR3 has 17 residues. CDR3 nucleotides: TGCAGTGCTAGGGGTACTGACCGGAGCTCCTATAATTCACCCCTCCACTTT. Translation: CSARGTDRSSYNSPLHF.

Regarding this clonotype: A single base separates this from a much larger clone, so it may be a read error. This rearrangement joins TRBV5-1 to TRBJ2-1, with TRBD2 matching 8 bases. The CDR3 has 16 residues. The germline V gene has CDR1 SGHRS and CDR2 YFSETQ. In DNA form, the CDR3 reads TGCGTCAGCAGCTTGCCGTCTAGCGGGTACGACAATGAGCAGTTCTTC. The encoded protein is CVSSLPSSGYDNEQFF.

This clonotype was recorded a few times. V gene TRBV10-3 combines with J gene TRBJ1-3; D remains ambiguous. Looked up from germline, CDR1 is ENHRY and CDR2 is SYGVKD. Trimming removed 8 bases from V and 0 bases from J, with 5 bases in between. The CDR3 is 12 amino acids. The CDR3 nucleotides read TGTGCCATCGAGAGCTCTGGAAACACCATATATTTT. Translation gives CAIESSGNTIYF.

The sample holds many counts of this clonotype. V and J are TRBV15 and TRBJ2-5; D gene ambiguous. CDR3 length: 13 amino acids. The V end lost 5 bases, the J end lost 5 bases, and 12 bases lay between the germline ends. Germline lookup yields CDR1 LNHNV and CDR2 YYDKDF (reference sequence). This CDR3 is CATSSRLAETQYF. The CDR3 region has the DNA TGTGCCACCAGCTCTCGGCTGGCGGAGACCCAGTACTTC.

This clonotype has at least ten counts. The chain couples TRBV10-3 to TRBJ1-5; TRBD1 matches 8 bases. V was clipped by 2 bases and J by 3 bases; unmatched bases: 6. From germline, CDR1 is ENHRY and CDR2 SYGVKD. The CDR3 sequence is 16 residues long. The CDR3 loop is CAISEAAGQANQPQHF. The DNA of the CDR3 is TGTGCCATCAGTGAGGCTGCGGGACAGGCCAATCAGCCCCAGCATTTT.

V and J are TRBV19 and TRBJ2-5; D possibly corresponds to TRBD1 (6 bases). The CDR3 sequence is 16 residues long. From germline, CDR1 is LNHDA and CDR2 SQIVND (reference sequence). Trimming left V 1 base short and J 5 bases short, with 17 bases between. CDR3 loop: CASSIAGTWFMETQYF. CDR3 DNA sequence: TGTGCCAGTAGTATAGCCGGGACATGGTTTATGGAGACCCAGTACTTC.

At least ten counts were recorded for this clonotype. The chain has TRBV14 and TRBJ1-1, with D possibly matching TRBD1 (5 bases). This CDR3 has 12 amino acids. V was cut by 3 bases and J by 10 bases, with 12 bases left in between. Germline values: CDR1 SGHDN, CDR2 FVKESK. The CDR3 sequence: CASSHEGRGAFF. Here the CDR3 DNA reads TGTGCCAGCAGCCACGAGGGGAGGGGAGCTTTCTTT.

For this clonotype: A much larger clone sits a single nucleotide away, making a read error possible. The rearrangement joins TRBV11-2 to TRBJ2-5; D is perhaps TRBD2 (7 bases). The CDR3 consists of 15 residues. Germline lookup yields CDR1 SGHAT and CDR2 FQNNGV. The CDR3 region is CASSLMGRGEDTQYF. In DNA form, the CDR3 reads TGTGCCAGCAGCTTAATGGGGAGGGGGGAAGATACCCAGTACTTC. The whole variable domain, remainder taken from reference TRBV11-2 and TRBJ2-5, is EAGVAQSPRYKIIEKRQSVAFWCNPISGHATLYWYQQILGQGPKLLIQFQNNGVVDDSQLPKDRFSAERLKGVDSTLKIQPAKLEDSAVYLCASSLMGRGEDTQYFGPGTRLLVL.

The rearrangement links TRBV29-1 to TRBJ2-4, with D perhaps TRBD1 or TRBD2 (5 bases each). Germline assignment: CDR1 SQVTM and CDR2 ANQGSEA. The CDR3 is made up of 13 amino acids. Trimming left V 1 base short and J 12 bases short, with 16 bases between. CDR3 bases: TGCAGCGTTGAAGGGGTGCAGGGAGTGGGTCAGTACTTC. It codes for CSVEGVQGVGQYF.

The rearrangement uses TRBV3-1 and TRBJ1-2; possibly TRBD1 for D (5 bases). The CDR3 extends over 14 amino acids. Per germline, CDR1 LGHDT and CDR2 YNNKEL (reference sequence). The germline V and J ends were trimmed by 1 base and 4 bases, with 10 bases remaining between them. CDR3 bases: TGTGCCAGCAGCCAAGGGGAAAGGGGCTATGGCTACACCTTC. This encodes CASSQGERGYGYTF.

This clonotype occurred many times. This chain uses TRBV10-3 with TRBJ2-3; perhaps D is TRBD1 or TRBD2 (5 bases each). The V end was cut by 4 bases, the J end by 2 bases, with 16 bases between. The germline V gene encodes CDR1 ENHRY and CDR2 SYGVKD. The CDR3 has 16 amino acids. The CDR3 spells CAISGTPSGLTDTQYF. CDR3 nucleotides: TGTGCCATCAGTGGGACACCAAGTGGACTCACAGATACGCAGTATTTT.

The rearrangement joins TRBV5-1 to TRBJ1-1; weak D call: TRBD1 (5 bases). The CDR3 is made up of 14 amino acids. Germline CDR1 and CDR2: SGHRS and YFSETQ. Deletions cut 4 bases from V and 5 bases from J, with 15 bases between. DNA for the CDR3: TGCGCCAGCAGCAAAGAAGGGGTGGAAACTGAAGCTTTCTTT. It encodes CASSKEGVETEAFF.

The chain recombines TRBV5-4 with TRBJ2-7, with 8 bases fitting TRBD2. After removal of 3 bases from V and 2 bases from J, the junction contained 10 bases not matched to a gene. The CDR3 is 16 amino acids. Germline values: CDR1 SGHNT, CDR2 YYREEE (reference sequence). In nucleotides, the CDR3 is TGTGCCAGCAGCTCGATCGGGACTAGTTTTGCCTACGAGCAGTACTTC. It yields the protein CASSSIGTSFAYEQYF.